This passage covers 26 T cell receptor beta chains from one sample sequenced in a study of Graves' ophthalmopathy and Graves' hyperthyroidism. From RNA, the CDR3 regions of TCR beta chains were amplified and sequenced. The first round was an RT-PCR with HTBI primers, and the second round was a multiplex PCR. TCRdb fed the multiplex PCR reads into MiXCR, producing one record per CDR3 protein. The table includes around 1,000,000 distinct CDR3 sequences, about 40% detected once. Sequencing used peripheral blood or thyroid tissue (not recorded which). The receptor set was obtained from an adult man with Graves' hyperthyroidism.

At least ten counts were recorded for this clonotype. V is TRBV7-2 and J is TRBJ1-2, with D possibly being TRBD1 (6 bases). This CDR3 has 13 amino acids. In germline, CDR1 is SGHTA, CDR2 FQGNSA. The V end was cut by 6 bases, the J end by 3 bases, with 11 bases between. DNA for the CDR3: TGTGCCAGCAGTTTAAGGGGGGACTATGGCTACACCTTC. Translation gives CASSLRGDYGYTF.

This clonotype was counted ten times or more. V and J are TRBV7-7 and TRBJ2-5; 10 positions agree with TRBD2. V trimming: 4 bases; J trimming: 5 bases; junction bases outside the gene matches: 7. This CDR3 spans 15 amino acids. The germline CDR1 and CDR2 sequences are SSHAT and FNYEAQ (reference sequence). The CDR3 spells CASSSTGTSEETQYF. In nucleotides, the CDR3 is TGTGCCAGCAGCTCAACCGGGACTAGCGAGGAGACCCAGTACTTC.

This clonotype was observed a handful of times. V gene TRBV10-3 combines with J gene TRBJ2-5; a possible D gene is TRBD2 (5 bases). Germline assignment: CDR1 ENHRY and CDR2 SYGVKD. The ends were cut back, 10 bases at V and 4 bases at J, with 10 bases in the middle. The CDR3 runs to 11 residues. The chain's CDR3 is CATLGVETQYF. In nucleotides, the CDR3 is TGTGCCACCCTCGGGGTAGAGACCCAGTACTTC.

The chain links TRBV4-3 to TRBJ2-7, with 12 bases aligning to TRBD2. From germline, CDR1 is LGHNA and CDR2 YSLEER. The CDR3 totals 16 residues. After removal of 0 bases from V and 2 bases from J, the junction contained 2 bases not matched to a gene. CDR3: CASSQDSSGRAYEQYF. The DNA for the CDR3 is TGCGCCAGCAGCCAAGACTCTAGCGGGAGGGCCTACGAGCAGTACTTC.

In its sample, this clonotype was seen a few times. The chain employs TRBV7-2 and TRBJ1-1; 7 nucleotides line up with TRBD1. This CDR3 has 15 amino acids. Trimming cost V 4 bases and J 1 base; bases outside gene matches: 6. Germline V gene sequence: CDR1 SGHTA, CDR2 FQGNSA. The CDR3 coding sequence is TGTGCCAGCAGCTCGACAGGGACGGCGAACACTGAAGCTTTCTTT. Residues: CASSSTGTANTEAFF.

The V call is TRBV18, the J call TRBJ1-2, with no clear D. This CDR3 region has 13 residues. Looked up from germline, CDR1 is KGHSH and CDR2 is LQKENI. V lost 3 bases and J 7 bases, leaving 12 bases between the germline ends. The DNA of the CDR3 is TGTGCCAGCTCACCCACGGCGGGTGGTGGCTACACCTTC. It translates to CASSPTAGGGYTF.

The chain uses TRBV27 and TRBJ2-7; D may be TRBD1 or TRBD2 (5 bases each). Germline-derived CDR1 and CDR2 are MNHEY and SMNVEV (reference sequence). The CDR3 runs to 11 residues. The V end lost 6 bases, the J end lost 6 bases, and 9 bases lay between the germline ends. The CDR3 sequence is CASRAGTEQYF. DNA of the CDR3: TGTGCCAGCAGGGCAGGGACCGAGCAGTACTTC.

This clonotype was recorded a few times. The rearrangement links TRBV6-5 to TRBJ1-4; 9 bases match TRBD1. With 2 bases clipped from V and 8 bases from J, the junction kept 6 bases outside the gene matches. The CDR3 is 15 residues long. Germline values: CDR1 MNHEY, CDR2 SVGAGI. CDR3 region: CASSYGGTGREKLFF. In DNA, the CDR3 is TGTGCCAGCAGTTACGGAGGGACAGGGAGGGAAAAACTGTTTTTT.

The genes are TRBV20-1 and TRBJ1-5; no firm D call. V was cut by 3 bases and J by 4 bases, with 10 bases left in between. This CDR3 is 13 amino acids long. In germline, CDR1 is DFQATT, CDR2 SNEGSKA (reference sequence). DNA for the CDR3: TGCAGTGCTAGTAAAGCTTTGAATCAGCCCCAGCATTTT. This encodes CSASKALNQPQHF.

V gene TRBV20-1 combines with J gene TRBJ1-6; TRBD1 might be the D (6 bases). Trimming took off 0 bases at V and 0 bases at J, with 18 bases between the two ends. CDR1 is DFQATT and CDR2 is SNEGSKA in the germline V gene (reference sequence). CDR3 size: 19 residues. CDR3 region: CSARDMLTGQSSYNSPLHF. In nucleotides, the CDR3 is TGCAGTGCTAGAGATATGTTAACAGGGCAAAGCTCCTATAATTCACCCCTCCACTTT.

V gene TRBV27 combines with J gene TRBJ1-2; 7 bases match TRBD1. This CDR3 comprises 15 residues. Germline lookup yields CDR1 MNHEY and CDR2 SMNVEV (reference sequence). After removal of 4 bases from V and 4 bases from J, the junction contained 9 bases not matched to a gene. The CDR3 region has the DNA TGTGCCAGCAGTTCAAGTCGTAGGGACAGCTATGGCTACACCTTC. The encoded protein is CASSSSRRDSYGYTF.

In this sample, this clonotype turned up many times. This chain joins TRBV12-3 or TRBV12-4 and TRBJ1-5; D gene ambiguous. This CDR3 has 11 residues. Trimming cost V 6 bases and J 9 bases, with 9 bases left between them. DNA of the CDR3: TGTGCCAGCAGCTCCAGTGGGCCCCAGCATTTT. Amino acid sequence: CASSSSGPQHF.

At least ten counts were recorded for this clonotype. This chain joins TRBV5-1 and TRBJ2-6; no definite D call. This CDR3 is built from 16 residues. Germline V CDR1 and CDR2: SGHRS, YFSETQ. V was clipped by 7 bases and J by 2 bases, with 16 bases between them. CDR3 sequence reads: CASRPKVFAGANVLTF. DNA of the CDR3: TGCGCCAGCCGACCCAAGGTGTTTGCTGGGGCCAACGTCCTGACTTTC. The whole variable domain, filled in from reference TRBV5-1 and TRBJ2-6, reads KAGVTQTPRYLIKTRGQQVTLSCSPISGHRSVSWYQQTPGQGLQFLFEYFSETQRNKGNFPGRFSGRQFSNSRSEMNVSTLELGDSALYLCASRPKVFAGANVLTFGAGSRLTVL.

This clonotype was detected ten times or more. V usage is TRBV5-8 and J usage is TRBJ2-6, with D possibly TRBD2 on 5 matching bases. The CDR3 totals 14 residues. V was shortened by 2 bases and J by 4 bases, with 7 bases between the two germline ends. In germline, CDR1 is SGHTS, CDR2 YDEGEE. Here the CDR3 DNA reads TGTGCCAGCAGCTTAGGAGGCGGGGCCAACGTCCTGACTTTC. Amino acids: CASSLGGGANVLTF.

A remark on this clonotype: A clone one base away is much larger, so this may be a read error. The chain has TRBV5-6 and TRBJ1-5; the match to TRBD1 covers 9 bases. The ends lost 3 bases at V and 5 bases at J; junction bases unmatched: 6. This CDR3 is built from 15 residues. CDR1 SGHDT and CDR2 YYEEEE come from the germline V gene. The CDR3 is CASSSGTGSHQPQHF. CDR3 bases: TGTGCCAGCAGCTCCGGGACAGGGTCACATCAGCCCCAGCATTTT.

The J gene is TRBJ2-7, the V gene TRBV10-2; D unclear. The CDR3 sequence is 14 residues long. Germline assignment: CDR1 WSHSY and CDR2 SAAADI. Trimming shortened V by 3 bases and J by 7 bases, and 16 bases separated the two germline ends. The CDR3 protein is CASSEPQAHNEQYF. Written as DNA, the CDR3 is TGCGCCAGCAGTGAACCTCAGGCCCACAATGAGCAGTACTTC.

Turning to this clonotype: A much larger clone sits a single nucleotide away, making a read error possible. CDR3 coding DNA: TGCAGCGGGACAGCGAACACCGGGGAGCCGTTTTTT. Translating gives CSGTANTGEPFF. This chain uses TRBV29-1 with TRBJ2-2; D possibly corresponds to TRBD1 (6 bases). Germline assignment: CDR1 SQVTM and CDR2 ANQGSEA. The CDR3 length is 12 residues.

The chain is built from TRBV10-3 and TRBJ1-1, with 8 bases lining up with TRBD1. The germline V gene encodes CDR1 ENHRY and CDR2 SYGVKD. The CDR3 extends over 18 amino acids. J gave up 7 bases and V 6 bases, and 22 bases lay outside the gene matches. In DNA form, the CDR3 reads TGTGCCATCAGCGCATTTAGCGGGACAGGCGTTCCTGTCGGTGAAGCTTTCTTT. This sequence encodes CAISAFSGTGVPVGEAFF.

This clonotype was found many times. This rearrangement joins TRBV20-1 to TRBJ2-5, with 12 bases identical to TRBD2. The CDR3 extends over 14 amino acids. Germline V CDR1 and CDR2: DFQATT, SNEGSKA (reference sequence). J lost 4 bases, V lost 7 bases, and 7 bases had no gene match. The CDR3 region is CSGLAGAGGETQYF. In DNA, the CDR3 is TGCAGTGGACTAGCGGGGGCCGGGGGAGAGACCCAGTACTTC.

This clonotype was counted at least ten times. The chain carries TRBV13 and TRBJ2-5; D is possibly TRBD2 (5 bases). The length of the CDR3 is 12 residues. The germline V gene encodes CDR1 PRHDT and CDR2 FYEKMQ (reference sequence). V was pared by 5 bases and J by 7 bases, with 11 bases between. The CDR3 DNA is TGTGCCAGCAGCGGCGGACTTGGGACCCAGTACTTC. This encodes CASSGGLGTQYF.

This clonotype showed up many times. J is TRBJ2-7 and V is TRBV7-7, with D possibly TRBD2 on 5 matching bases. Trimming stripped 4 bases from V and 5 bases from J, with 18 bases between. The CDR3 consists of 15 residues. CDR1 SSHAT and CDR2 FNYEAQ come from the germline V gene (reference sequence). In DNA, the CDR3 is TGTGCCAGCAGCTACCCCGGGATCCGACCCGACGAGCAGTACTTC. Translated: CASSYPGIRPDEQYF.

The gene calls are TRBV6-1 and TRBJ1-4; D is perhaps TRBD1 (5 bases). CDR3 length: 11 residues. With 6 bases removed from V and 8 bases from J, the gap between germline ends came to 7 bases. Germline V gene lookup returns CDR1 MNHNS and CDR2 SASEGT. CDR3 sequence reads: CASRRGEKLFF. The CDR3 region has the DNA TGTGCCAGCAGGAGGGGAGAAAAACTGTTTTTT.

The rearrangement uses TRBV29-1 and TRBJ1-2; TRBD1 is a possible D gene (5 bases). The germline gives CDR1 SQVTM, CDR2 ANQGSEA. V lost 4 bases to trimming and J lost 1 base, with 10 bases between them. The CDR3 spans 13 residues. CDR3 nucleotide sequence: TGCAGCGTTGTTACGGGGGGTAACTATGGCTACACCTTC. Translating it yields CSVVTGGNYGYTF.

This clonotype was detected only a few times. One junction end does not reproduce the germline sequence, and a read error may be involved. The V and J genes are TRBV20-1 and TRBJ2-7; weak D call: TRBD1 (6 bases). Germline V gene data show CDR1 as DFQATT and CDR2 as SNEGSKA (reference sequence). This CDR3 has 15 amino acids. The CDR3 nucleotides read TGCAGTGCTAGAACTCCGGGACAACGTATGACGAGCAGTAACTTC. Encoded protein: CSARTPGQRMTSSNF.

The CDR3 DNA is TGTGCCAGCAGCTTAGGTGCCGTGGCCTATGGCTACACCTTC. This gives the protein CASSLGAVAYGYTF. This rearrangement joins TRBV7-8 to TRBJ1-2; D unclear. This CDR3 spans 14 amino acids. The V gene's germline CDR1 is SGHVS and CDR2 FQNEAQ. The V and J ends lost 1 base and 4 bases respectively, with 10 bases between them.

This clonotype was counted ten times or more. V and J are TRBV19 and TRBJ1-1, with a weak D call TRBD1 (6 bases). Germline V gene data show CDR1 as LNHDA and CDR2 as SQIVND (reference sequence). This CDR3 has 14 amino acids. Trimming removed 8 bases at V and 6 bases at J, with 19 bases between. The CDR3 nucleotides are TGTGCCAGTTCTAGAGAAGGGGGAATCGCTGAAGCTTTCTTT. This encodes CASSREGGIAEAFF.